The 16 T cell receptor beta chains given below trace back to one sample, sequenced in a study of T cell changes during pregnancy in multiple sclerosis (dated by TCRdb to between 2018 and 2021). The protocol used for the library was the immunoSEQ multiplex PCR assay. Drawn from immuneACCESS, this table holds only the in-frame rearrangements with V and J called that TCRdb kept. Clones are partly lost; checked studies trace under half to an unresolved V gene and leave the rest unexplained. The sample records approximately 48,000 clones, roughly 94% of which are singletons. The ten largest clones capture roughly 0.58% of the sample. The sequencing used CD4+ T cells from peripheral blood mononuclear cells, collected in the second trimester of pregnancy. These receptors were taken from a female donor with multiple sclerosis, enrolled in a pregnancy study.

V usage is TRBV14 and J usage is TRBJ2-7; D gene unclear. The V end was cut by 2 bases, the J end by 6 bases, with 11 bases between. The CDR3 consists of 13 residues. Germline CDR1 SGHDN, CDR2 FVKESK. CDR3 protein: CASSQLLASEQYF. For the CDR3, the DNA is TGTGCCAGCAGCCAATTGTTAGCTTCCGAGCAGTACTTC.

The CDR3 spells CSVDRGGYTEAFF. CDR3 bases: TGCAGCGTTGATAGGGGGGGCTACACTGAAGCTTTCTTT. This chain uses TRBV29-1 with TRBJ1-1; D is perhaps TRBD1 (6 bases). The CDR3 sequence is 13 residues long. Germline CDR1 and CDR2: SQVTM and ANQGSEA. The ends were cut back, 3 bases at V and 3 bases at J, with 11 bases in the middle. Filled out from reference TRBV29-1 and TRBJ1-1, the complete variable domain reads SAVISQKPSRDICQRGTSLTIQCQVDSQVTMMFWYRQQPGQSLTLIATANQGSEATYESGFVIDKFPISRPNLTFSTLTVSNMSPEDSSIYLCSVDRGGYTEAFFGQGTRLTVV.

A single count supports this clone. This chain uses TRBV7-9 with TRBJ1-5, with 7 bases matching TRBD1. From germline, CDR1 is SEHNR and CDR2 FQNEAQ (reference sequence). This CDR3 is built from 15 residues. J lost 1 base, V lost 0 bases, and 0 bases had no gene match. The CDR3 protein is CASSLAGGSNQPQHF. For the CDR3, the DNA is TGTGCCAGCAGCTTAGCAGGGGGCAGCAATCAGCCCCAGCATTTT.

The DNA for the CDR3 is TGTGCCAGCAGCTTAGGTAGCGGGGGTAGCACAGATACGCAGTATTTT. Amino acid sequence: CASSLGSGGSTDTQYF. The genes are TRBV7-6 and TRBJ2-3, with 9 bases lining up with TRBD2. With V trimmed by 1 base and J by 0 bases, 2 bases remained unmatched. In germline, CDR1 is SGHVS, CDR2 FNYEAQ. The length of the CDR3 is 16 residues.

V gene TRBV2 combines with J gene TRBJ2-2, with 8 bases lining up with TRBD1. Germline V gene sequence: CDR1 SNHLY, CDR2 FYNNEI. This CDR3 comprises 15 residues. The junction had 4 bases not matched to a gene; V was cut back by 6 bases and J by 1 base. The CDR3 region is CASSDRGLNTGELFF. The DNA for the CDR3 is TGTGCCAGCAGCGACAGGGGACTGAACACCGGGGAGCTGTTTTTT.

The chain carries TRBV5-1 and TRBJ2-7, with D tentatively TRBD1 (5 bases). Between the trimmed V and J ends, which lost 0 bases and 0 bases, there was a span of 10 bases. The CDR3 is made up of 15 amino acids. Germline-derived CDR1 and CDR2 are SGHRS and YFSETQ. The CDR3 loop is CASSLGQGLSYEQYF. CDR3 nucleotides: TGCGCCAGCAGCTTGGGGCAGGGCCTCTCCTACGAGCAGTACTTC.

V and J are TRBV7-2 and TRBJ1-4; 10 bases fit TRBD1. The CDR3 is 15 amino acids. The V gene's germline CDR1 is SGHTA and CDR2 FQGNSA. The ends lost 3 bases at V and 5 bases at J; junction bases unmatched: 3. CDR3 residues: CASSFDRGRNEKLFF. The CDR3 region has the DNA TGTGCCAGCAGCTTCGACAGGGGGCGGAATGAAAAACTGTTTTTT.

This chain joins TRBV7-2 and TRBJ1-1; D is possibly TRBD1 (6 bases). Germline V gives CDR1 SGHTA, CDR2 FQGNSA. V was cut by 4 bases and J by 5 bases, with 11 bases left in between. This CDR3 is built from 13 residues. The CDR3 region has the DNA TGTGCCAGCAGCTCTTACAGGGTTACTGAAGCTTTCTTT. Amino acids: CASSSYRVTEAFF.

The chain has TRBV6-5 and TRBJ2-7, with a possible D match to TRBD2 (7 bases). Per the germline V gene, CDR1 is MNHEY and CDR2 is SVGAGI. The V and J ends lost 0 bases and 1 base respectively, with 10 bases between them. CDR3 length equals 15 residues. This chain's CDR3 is CASSYSAGTSYEQYF. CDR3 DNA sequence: TGTGCCAGCAGTTACTCAGCGGGGACATCCTACGAGCAGTACTTC.

CDR3 protein: CASSPLNTEAFF. The CDR3, as DNA: TGTGCCAGCAGCCCTTTGAACACTGAAGCTTTCTTT. J is TRBJ1-1 and V is TRBV7-8; D unclear. The germline gives CDR1 SGHVS, CDR2 FQNEAQ. CDR3 length equals 12 residues. V was clipped by 5 bases and J by 0 bases, with 4 bases between them.

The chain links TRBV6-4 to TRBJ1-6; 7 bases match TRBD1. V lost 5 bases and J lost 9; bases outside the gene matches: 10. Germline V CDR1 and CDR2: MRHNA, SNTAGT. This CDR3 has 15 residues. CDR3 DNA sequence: TGTGCCAGCAGTCCCGAGACAGGGTCAAGTTCACCCCTCCACTTT. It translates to CASSPETGSSSPLHF.

CDR3 nucleotide sequence: TGTGCCAGCAGCGCTCGCGGAAGGAACGAGCAGTACTTC. This gives the protein CASSARGRNEQYF. The rearrangement links TRBV9 to TRBJ2-7, with D hard to call. V was clipped by 3 bases and J by 5 bases, with 12 bases between them. Per the germline V gene, CDR1 is SGDLS and CDR2 is YYNGEE. This CDR3 has 13 amino acids.

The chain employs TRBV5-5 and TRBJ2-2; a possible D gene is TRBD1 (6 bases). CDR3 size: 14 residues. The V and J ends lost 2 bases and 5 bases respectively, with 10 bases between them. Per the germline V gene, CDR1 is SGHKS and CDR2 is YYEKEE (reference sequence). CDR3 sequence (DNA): TGTGCCAGCAGCTTTTTCAGGGGAACCGGGGAGCTGTTTTTT. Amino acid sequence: CASSFFRGTGELFF.

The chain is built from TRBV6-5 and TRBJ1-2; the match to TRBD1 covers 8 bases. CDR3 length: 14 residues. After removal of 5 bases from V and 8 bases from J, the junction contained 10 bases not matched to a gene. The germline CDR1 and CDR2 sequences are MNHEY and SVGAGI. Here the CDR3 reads CASSNLGQASGYTF. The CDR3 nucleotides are TGTGCCAGCAGTAACCTGGGACAGGCTAGCGGCTACACCTTC.

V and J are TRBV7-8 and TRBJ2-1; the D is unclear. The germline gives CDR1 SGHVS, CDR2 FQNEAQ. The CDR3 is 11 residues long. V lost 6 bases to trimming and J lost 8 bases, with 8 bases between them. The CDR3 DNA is TGTGCCAGCAGTCTACCGTATGAGCAGTTCTTC. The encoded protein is CASSLPYEQFF.

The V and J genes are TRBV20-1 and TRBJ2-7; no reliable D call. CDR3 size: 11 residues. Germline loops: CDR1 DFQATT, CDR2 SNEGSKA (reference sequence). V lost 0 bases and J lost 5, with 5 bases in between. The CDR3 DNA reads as TGCAGTGCTAGAGACAGGAACGAGCAGTACTTC. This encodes CSARDRNEQYF.